This passage covers 21 T cell receptor beta chains from one sample sequenced in a study of shared clonotypes between healthy human individuals. Some clones are missing from TCRdb's copy, which holds only in-frame ones; the method was immunoSEQ multiplex PCR. The sample yields 2 million to 2.5 million clones, over 85% seen once. The naive CD8 population came from CD45RO-negative cells selected for CCR7, without terminally differentiated effector memory CD45RA+ cells. The sequencing input was naive CD8+ T cells sorted from blood. Receptor source: a man between 18 and 35 years old in good health.

The chain couples TRBV9 to TRBJ2-7; the match to TRBD2 covers 8 bases. Trimming cost V 3 bases and J 3 bases; bases outside gene matches: 8. The germline gives CDR1 SGDLS, CDR2 YYNGEE. CDR3 size: 15 residues. In DNA, the CDR3 is TGTGCCAGCAGCGCTACCGGGACTAGAGGCTACGAGCAGTACTTC. This gives the protein CASSATGTRGYEQYF. The full variable domain, in which reference TRBV9 and TRBJ2-7 provide the parts outside the CDR3, is DSGVTQTPKHLITATGQRVTLRCSPRSGDLSVYWYQQSLDQGLQFLIQYYNGEERAKGNILERFSAQQFPDLHSELNLSSLELGDSALYFCASSATGTRGYEQYFGPGTRLTVT.

This clone was found once. The chain combines TRBV14 with TRBJ2-1; 8 nucleotides align to TRBD2. This CDR3 comprises 15 residues. V lost 1 base to trimming and J lost 9 bases; unmatched junction nucleotides: 8. Germline CDR1 reads SGHDN; CDR2 reads FVKESK. Here the CDR3 DNA reads TGTGCCAGCAGCCAAGTCGGGACTAGTCGAGGTGAGCAGTTCTTC. Translating it yields CASSQVGTSRGEQFF.

This chain connects TRBV13 to TRBJ1-2; D call uncertain. CDR3 size: 13 residues. CDR1 is PRHDT and CDR2 is FYEKMQ in the germline V gene (reference sequence). V lost 4 bases and J 4 bases, leaving 10 bases between the germline ends. For the CDR3, the DNA is TGTGCCAGCAGCTCCTTCGGGTCCTATGGCTACACCTTC. It yields the protein CASSSFGSYGYTF.

This rearrangement joins TRBV25-1 to TRBJ2-7; TRBD2 agrees at 7 bases. Germline CDR1 MGHDK, CDR2 SYGVNS. CDR3 length: 14 amino acids. Trimming took 7 bases from V and 0 from J; bases not matched to a gene: 6. CDR3 bases: TGTGCCAGCACAGGGAGGGAGGGCTCCTACGAGCAGTACTTC. It encodes CASTGREGSYEQYF.

CDR3 coding DNA: TGTGCTAGTGGTGTCAATGCAGGGACCTACGAGCAGTACTTC. Translating gives CASGVNAGTYEQYF. This rearrangement joins TRBV12-5 to TRBJ2-7; possibly TRBD1 for D (5 bases). The germline V gene has CDR1 LGHNT and CDR2 FRNRAP. Trimming stripped 5 bases from V and 2 bases from J, with 13 bases between. This CDR3 is 14 amino acids long.

This chain joins TRBV5-1 and TRBJ2-5, with 8 bases matching TRBD1. Germline loops: CDR1 SGHRS, CDR2 YFSETQ. The ends lost 4 bases at V and 5 bases at J; junction bases unmatched: 13. The CDR3 loop spans 16 amino acids. CDR3 sequence (DNA): TGCGCCAGCAGCCCCCTAGGACAGGGAGTAGCGGAGACCCAGTACTTC. Translating it yields CASSPLGQGVAETQYF.

The chain employs TRBV28 and TRBJ2-1; D gene ambiguous. V was trimmed by 6 bases and J by 7 bases, leaving 10 bases between them. Germline V gene sequence: CDR1 MDHEN, CDR2 SYDVKM. This CDR3 spans 12 amino acids. The chain's CDR3 is CASSMSGNEQFF. DNA for the CDR3: TGTGCCAGCAGCATGAGTGGGAATGAGCAGTTCTTC.

The chain has TRBV18 and TRBJ1-1; D is uncertain. Trimming cost V 2 bases and J 0 bases, with 1 base left between them. The germline gives CDR1 KGHSH, CDR2 LQKENI. The CDR3 is 12 residues long. The DNA of the CDR3 is TGTGCCAGCTCACCATTGAACACTGAAGCTTTCTTT. Residues: CASSPLNTEAFF.

The chain has TRBV27 and TRBJ1-6; no clear D. The V end lost 6 bases, the J end lost 12 bases, and 15 bases lay between the germline ends. Germline-derived CDR1 and CDR2 are MNHEY and SMNVEV (reference sequence). The CDR3 is made up of 13 amino acids. The CDR3 spells CASRGEGTLPLHF. The CDR3 bases are TGTGCCAGCAGGGGCGAGGGAACGTTACCCCTCCACTTT.

The J gene is TRBJ2-3, the V gene TRBV7-2, with D unresolved. CDR3 size: 12 residues. V was shortened by 5 bases and J by 5 bases, with 8 bases between the two germline ends. In germline, CDR1 is SGHTA, CDR2 FQGNSA. The CDR3 loop is CASSPPRDTQYF. DNA of the CDR3: TGTGCCAGCAGCCCCCCCCGAGATACGCAGTATTTT.

J is TRBJ1-4 and V is TRBV6-5; D is possibly TRBD1 (6 bases). V was cut by 1 base and J by 12 bases, with 12 bases left in between. Germline V CDR1 and CDR2: MNHEY, SVGAGI. This CDR3 is built from 13 residues. Here the CDR3 reads CASSYWAGAELFF. The CDR3 DNA sequence: TGTGCCAGCAGTTACTGGGCGGGGGCGGAACTGTTTTTT.

The chain links TRBV7-8 to TRBJ2-7; 10 nucleotides agree with TRBD2. After removal of 1 base from V and 0 bases from J, the junction contained 9 bases not matched to a gene. This CDR3 region has 18 residues. Germline V gene sequence: CDR1 SGHVS, CDR2 FQNEAQ. The CDR3 here is CASSLGLAGALLSYEQYF. The CDR3 DNA reads as TGTGCCAGCAGCTTAGGGCTAGCGGGAGCCCTCCTCTCCTACGAGCAGTACTTC.

V and J are TRBV18 and TRBJ1-5; D not certain. Germline loops: CDR1 KGHSH, CDR2 LQKENI. The V gene lost 0 bases and the J gene lost 8 bases, with 5 bases spanning the gap. This CDR3 comprises 12 residues. The CDR3 sequence is CASSPPGEPQHF. As DNA, the CDR3 is TGTGCCAGCTCACCACCCGGGGAGCCCCAGCATTTT.

This chain uses TRBV19 with TRBJ2-7, with D perhaps TRBD2 (7 bases). Germline V gene lookup returns CDR1 LNHDA and CDR2 SQIVND (reference sequence). The CDR3 consists of 15 residues. Trimming took off 2 bases at V and 4 bases at J, with 15 bases between the two ends. In nucleotides, the CDR3 is TGTGCCAGTAGTATATTCGGCGGGGGCCTATACGAGCAGTACTTC. This sequence encodes CASSIFGGGLYEQYF.

This clone was found a few times. The rearrangement links TRBV9 to TRBJ1-1; 7 bases match TRBD1. Germline trimming cut 3 bases from V and 3 bases from J; bases unmatched to any gene: 11. Germline CDR1 SGDLS, CDR2 YYNGEE. The CDR3 covers 16 residues. CDR3 nucleotides: TGTGCCAGCAGCGCACCGAGGGGGCAAGGTGACACTGAAGCTTTCTTT. Encoded protein: CASSAPRGQGDTEAFF.

The chain couples TRBV11-2 to TRBJ2-7; TRBD2 matches 13 bases. Germline CDR1 SGHAT, CDR2 FQNNGV. J was trimmed by 2 bases and V by 0 bases; bases with no gene match: 4. The CDR3 sequence is 17 residues long. The CDR3 DNA follows: TGTGCCAGCAGCTTAGACGATACTAGCGGGGGGGCCTACGAGCAGTACTTC. This encodes CASSLDDTSGGAYEQYF.

This clone was detected only once. This chain joins TRBV10-3 and TRBJ2-5; TRBD1 agrees at 9 bases. V lost 3 bases to trimming and J lost 4 bases; unmatched junction nucleotides: 3. Germline loops: CDR1 ENHRY, CDR2 SYGVKD. The CDR3 contains 14 residues. CDR3 bases: TGTGCCATCAGTGACGGACAGGGGAGAGAGACCCAGTACTTC. Protein sequence: CAISDGQGRETQYF.

This sequence joins TRBV4-3 and TRBJ2-1; TRBD2 agrees at 8 bases. The CDR3 covers 16 residues. With V trimmed by 5 bases and J by 6 bases, 12 bases remained unmatched. Germline V lookup: CDR1 LGHNA, CDR2 YSLEER. CDR3 sequence: CASSSPISGNRNEQFF. The CDR3 nucleotides are TGCGCCAGCAGCTCTCCGATTAGCGGGAATCGCAATGAGCAGTTCTTC.

CDR3 protein: CASSVGTSGSYDNEQFF. In DNA form, the CDR3 reads TGTGCCAGCAGCGTAGGGACTAGCGGGAGCTACGACAATGAGCAGTTCTTC. The V gene is TRBV9, the J gene TRBJ2-1; 13 bases match TRBD2. The germline CDR1 and CDR2 sequences are SGDLS and YYNGEE. V shed 0 bases, J shed 5 bases, and the junction held 5 bases outside the gene matches. The CDR3 is 17 amino acids.

The chain couples TRBV29-1 to TRBJ2-5; D is unclear. The CDR3 is 11 residues long. Germline V gene lookup returns CDR1 SQVTM and CDR2 ANQGSEA. Trimming pared 5 bases from V and 2 bases from J, leaving 6 bases between. The CDR3 DNA reads TGCAGCGTTCAGACTCAAGAGACCCAGTACTTC. Its translation is CSVQTQETQYF.

The chain uses TRBV4-1 and TRBJ2-4; tentative D call: TRBD2 (6 bases). This CDR3 comprises 14 residues. V lost 7 bases to trimming and J lost 5 bases, with 15 bases between them. The germline gives CDR1 MGHRA, CDR2 YSYEKL. The CDR3 protein is CASTGSGGENIQYF. DNA for the CDR3: TGCGCCAGCACAGGTTCAGGCGGGGAAAACATTCAGTACTTC.